There are a few counts of the clone carrying this T cell receptor (beta chain). Its antigen is unknown. Germline V gives CDR1 MNHNS, CDR2 SASEGT. Between the trimmed V and J ends, which lost 4 bases and 0 bases, there was a span of 17 bases. This CDR3 contains 17 residues. Treatment indicated: 15 to 20 received Ad26.COV2.S at low or high dose, single or two shots; 5 received placebo; per-sample allocation not given. Material that was analyzed had been drawn on day 63 after the first vaccine or placebo injection. Recruitment in Boston yielded a donor of adult age, 18-55 years. Ad26.COV2.S expressed prefusion-stabilized spike from the original Wuhan strain. This record comes from a study of Ad26.COV2.S vaccination and SARS-CoV-2 variants. Study-level information: Enrollment placed the donor in the COV1001 Ad26.COV2.S trial arm.

Study-wide results and caveats: TCR breadth and depth estimates may have understated total T cell responses.

The table came from immunoSEQ multiplex PCR; TCRdb's copy has only in-frame clones and leaves some out. The sample records 300,000 to 350,000 clones, about 86% being singletons. The TCR sequence derives from a person aged 18-60 years who received the Ad26.COV2.S COVID-19 vaccine or a placebo. Here the sequenced sample was peripheral blood, taken in a trial of Ad26.COV2.S vaccine versus placebo. The V and J genes are TRBV6-1 and TRBJ2-3; possible D gene TRBD1, 6 bases. This CDR3 reads CASSGGFRTASTDTQYF. CDR3 DNA: TGTGCCAGCAGTGGAGGGTTTAGGACAGCTAGCACAGATACGCAGTATTTT.